This TCR beta chain was identified in a study of blood T cell repertoires in COVID-19 (dated by TCRdb to 2018 to 2020). Looking at the study overall: Samples from collaborators originated in the United States, Italy and Spain and spanned both the acute and convalescent phases of COVID-19. The material from the prospective study consisted of cDNA or gDNA derived from T cells, B-cell-depleted T cells, or PBMCs. The dataset comprised deeply sampled blood TCRbeta repertoires from subjects exposed to, actively infected with, or recovered from COVID-19. The repertoires were released in a freely available public database meant as a resource for research on the immune response to SARS-CoV-2. The samples were drawn from the first 160 participants of the ongoing ImmuneRACE study and from some 1,300 subjects provided by 6 global collaborators. Nearly every sample came with metadata listing a de-identified subject ID, COVID-19 status, age in years and sex. Where available, HLA class I and class II types were obtained from metadata supplied by the sample provider rather than from assay-based typing. What the study reported, not specific to this receptor: How much clinical and demographic metadata was included differed by source and by participant, and the metadata was provided uncurated.

Whole blood was collected in K2EDTA tubes by collaborating institutions according to the institutions' own protocols. For TCRbeta analysis, collaborators shipped samples in one of three forms: frozen whole blood, isolated PBMCs, or DNA extracted from either of those sample types. Between the V and J ends, shortened by 0 bases and 4 bases respectively, the junction contains 22 bases. CDR1 SGDLS and CDR2 YYNGEE were looked up in the germline V gene. From cysteine to phenylalanine, the CDR3 is 18 amino acids long. The only DNA kept is the CDR3, 54 bases in frame from the first base. Notes on this clone: What antigen it recognizes has not been identified. The input lacks base qualities; no much larger clone sits a single base away.

TCRbeta CDR3 regions were amplified from genomic DNA by means of the immunoSEQ Assay, a bias-controlled multiplex PCR. The authors' pipeline ran thus. The number of nucleated cells in each sample was estimated by amplification of reference gene primers within the assay. Sequence reads were collapsed and filtered to measure the absolute abundance of every unique TCRbeta CDR3 rearrangement. For each sample, productive Simpson clonality was calculated as the square root of Simpson's diversity index across productive rearrangements. TCRdb holds this immuneACCESS table with in-frame rearrangements only. Some clones are missing; in checked studies, unresolved V genes explain under half, and the rest has no known cause. The V and J calls and clone size come from that table; D and trimming were worked out from the DNA. This sample has 70,000 or so clones in its table, and 70% to 80% of those were observed once. Less than 40% of the sample is taken by the ten largest.

The sequence derives from a woman aged 65 to 85 with acute or convalescent COVID-19. Source material: peripheral blood. The chain couples TRBV9 to TRBJ1-2; tentative D gene TRBD1, with 6 bases matching. The CDR3 sequence is CASSVVPAPGTRGYGYTF. The DNA sequence is as follows: TGTGCCAGCAGCGTAGTACCCGCGCCAGGGACCAGGGGCTATGGCTACACCTTC. Where the CDR3 stops, the reference TRBV9 and TRBJ1-2 genes take over; the full variable domain is DSGVTQTPKHLITATGQRVTLRCSPRSGDLSVYWYQQSLDQGLQFLIQYYNGEERAKGNILERFSAQQFPDLHSELNLSSLELGDSALYFCASSVVPAPGTRGYGYTFGSGTRLTVV.